This section outlines one T cell receptor beta chain sequence together with its context. These data are taken from a study of blood T cell repertoires in COVID-19. The CDR3 is made up of 15 amino acids. Trimming removed 0 bases at V and 4 bases at J, with 12 bases between. CDR1 and CDR2 (germline): SGHRS, YFSETQ. The protocol was immunoSEQ multiplex PCR, while the TCRdb copy is restricted to in-frame clones and leaves out a portion. The data contain about 150,000 clones, 65% to 85% of them singletons. The source of this sequence is a woman in her 70s who had recovered from COVID-19. Source material: peripheral blood. The chain joins TRBV5-1 to TRBJ2-3; weak D call: TRBD2 (5 bases). CDR3 DNA sequence: TGCGCCAGCAGCTTGGAGGCTAGCATGCCAGATACGCAGTATTTT. Amino acid sequence: CASSLEASMPDTQYF.